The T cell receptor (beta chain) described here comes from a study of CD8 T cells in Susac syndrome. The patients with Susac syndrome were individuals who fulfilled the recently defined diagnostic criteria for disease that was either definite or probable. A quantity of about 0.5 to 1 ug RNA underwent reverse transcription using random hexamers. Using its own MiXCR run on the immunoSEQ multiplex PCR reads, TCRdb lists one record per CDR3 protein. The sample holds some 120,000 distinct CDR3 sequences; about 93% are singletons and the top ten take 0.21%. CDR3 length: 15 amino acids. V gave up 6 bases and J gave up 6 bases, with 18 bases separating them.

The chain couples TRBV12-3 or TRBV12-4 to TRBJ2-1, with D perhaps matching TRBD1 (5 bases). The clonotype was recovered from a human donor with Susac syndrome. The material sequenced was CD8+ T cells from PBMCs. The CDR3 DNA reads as TGTGCCAGCAGGGTTGACTTGCAGGGTCTCAATGAGCAGTTCTTC. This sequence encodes CASRVDLQGLNEQFF.